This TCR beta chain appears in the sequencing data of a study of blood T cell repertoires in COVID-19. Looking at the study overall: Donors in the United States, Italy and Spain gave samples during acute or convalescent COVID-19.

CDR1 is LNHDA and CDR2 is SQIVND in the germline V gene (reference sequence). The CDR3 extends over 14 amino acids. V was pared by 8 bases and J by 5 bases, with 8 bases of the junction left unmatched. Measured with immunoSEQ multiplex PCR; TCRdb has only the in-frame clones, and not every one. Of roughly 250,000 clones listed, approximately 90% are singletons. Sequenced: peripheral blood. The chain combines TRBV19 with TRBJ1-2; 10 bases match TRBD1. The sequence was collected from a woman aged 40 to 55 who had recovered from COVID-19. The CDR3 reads CASHDRGRGYGYTF. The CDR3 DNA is TGTGCCAGTCATGACAGGGGGCGCGGATATGGCTACACCTTC.